Following are 15 T cell receptor beta chains from one sample sequenced in a study of blood T cell repertoires in COVID-19. Method: immunoSEQ multiplex PCR; TCRdb's copy keeps in-frame clones and lacks some. This table holds about 300,000 clones, about 85% found once. The sequencing sample was made of PBMCs or T cells enriched from blood (not recorded which). These receptors all stem from a woman under 40 who had been exposed to COVID-19.

The rearrangement uses TRBV20-1 and TRBJ2-7, with TRBD2 matching over 7 bases. V trimming: 6 bases; J trimming: 5 bases; junction bases outside the gene matches: 4. The CDR3 is 11 residues long. Germline V gives CDR1 DFQATT, CDR2 SNEGSKA (reference sequence). The CDR3 sequence: CSASGANEQYF. CDR3 bases: TGCAGTGCAAGCGGGGCAAACGAGCAGTACTTC.

This clone was counted only a few times. The V call is TRBV6-2 or TRBV6-3, the J call TRBJ1-6; unclear D gene. The germline gives CDR1 MNHEY, CDR2 SVGEGT. Trimming stripped 2 bases from V and 6 bases from J, with 8 bases between. The CDR3 totals 14 residues. CDR3 residues: CASSYRELNSPLHF. Here the CDR3 DNA reads TGTGCCAGCAGTTACCGGGAACTTAATTCACCCCTCCACTTT.

V gene TRBV5-1 combines with J gene TRBJ1-2, with 9 nucleotides matching TRBD1. Germline trimming cut 0 bases from V and 7 bases from J; bases unmatched to any gene: 10. Germline CDR1 reads SGHRS; CDR2 reads YFSETQ. The CDR3 has 16 amino acids. CDR3 nucleotide sequence: TGCGCCAGCAGCTTGGAGTTGGGGACAGGGTCGGGTGGCTACACCTTC. Translation: CASSLELGTGSGGYTF.

This clone has a handful of counts. V and J are TRBV27 and TRBJ2-7, with D tentatively TRBD1 (5 bases). Germline values: CDR1 MNHEY, CDR2 SMNVEV (reference sequence). This CDR3 contains 13 residues. V was cut by 5 bases and J by 4 bases, with 12 bases left in between. CDR3 DNA sequence: TGTGCCAGCAGTCCAGGGATAGGGTACGAGCAGTACTTC. Translating it yields CASSPGIGYEQYF.

The chain combines TRBV27 with TRBJ1-4; D is uncertain. CDR1 and CDR2 from the germline V gene are MNHEY and SMNVEV (reference sequence). V lost 1 base and J lost 8, with 11 bases in between. This CDR3 is built from 14 residues. CDR3 DNA sequence: TGTGCCAGCAGTTTATTTAGTACCTCCGAAAAACTGTTTTTT. Residues: CASSLFSTSEKLFF.

The chain uses TRBV6-5 and TRBJ1-1, with 8 bases lining up with TRBD1. Per germline, CDR1 MNHEY and CDR2 SVGAGI. V gave up 5 bases and J gave up 1 base; unmatched junction bases: 6. The CDR3 is 15 amino acids. The CDR3 sequence: CASSRQGLGNTEAFF. The DNA of the CDR3 is TGTGCCAGCAGTCGACAGGGGTTGGGGAACACTGAAGCTTTCTTT.

The genes are TRBV4-1 and TRBJ1-4; weak D call: TRBD1 (5 bases). V shed 0 bases and J shed 7 bases, with 6 bases lying between them. In germline, CDR1 is MGHRA, CDR2 YSYEKL. This CDR3 contains 13 residues. CDR3 in amino acids: CASSQDQGEKLFF. The CDR3 DNA is TGCGCCAGCAGCCAAGATCAGGGTGAAAAACTGTTTTTT.

This rearrangement joins TRBV4-3 to TRBJ1-4; D is perhaps TRBD1 (6 bases). The CDR3 contains 15 residues. The V gene lost 0 bases and the J gene lost 1 base, with 6 bases spanning the gap. Germline V gene sequence: CDR1 LGHNA, CDR2 YSLEER. CDR3 nucleotide sequence: TGCGCCAGCAGCCAAGAAGGGGGAACTAATGAAAAACTGTTTTTT. Residues: CASSQEGGTNEKLFF.

This clone was seen only once. This chain uses TRBV3-1 (or the pseudogene TRBV3-2) with TRBJ2-7; 13 bases map to TRBD2. The germline V gene encodes CDR1 LGHDT and CDR2 YNNKEL (reference sequence). V lost 3 bases and J lost 6; bases outside the gene matches: 8. The CDR3 covers 16 residues. The CDR3 protein is CASSQWTSGGPLEQYF. The CDR3 coding sequence is TGTGCCAGCAGCCAGTGGACTAGCGGGGGTCCCCTCGAGCAGTACTTC.

The CDR3 region has the DNA TGTGCCAGCAGCTCGTCGGGGGGTCCCCACGAGCAGTACTTC. Translating it yields CASSSSGGPHEQYF. This sequence joins TRBV13 and TRBJ2-7; 7 nucleotides line up with TRBD2. CDR3 length: 14 amino acids. V was clipped by 4 bases and J by 5 bases; unmatched bases: 8. Germline loops: CDR1 PRHDT, CDR2 FYEKMQ (reference sequence).

This clone was found many times. The rearrangement joins TRBV5-1 to TRBJ1-3; no reliable D call. The CDR3 loop spans 14 amino acids. Trimming took 3 bases from V and 0 from J, leaving 7 bases between them. From germline, CDR1 is SGHRS and CDR2 YFSETQ. CDR3: CASSSELSGNTIYF. The CDR3 nucleotides are TGCGCCAGCAGCTCCGAACTCTCTGGAAACACCATATATTTT.

The chain recombines TRBV30 with TRBJ2-1, with unresolved D. Germline V lookup: CDR1 GTSNPN, CDR2 SVGIG (reference sequence). The CDR3 covers 11 residues. Between the trimmed V and J ends, which lost 0 bases and 10 bases, there was a span of 7 bases. In DNA, the CDR3 is TGTGCCTGGAGTGTCTTACTCGAGCAGTTCTTC. Protein sequence: CAWSVLLEQFF. Using reference TRBV30 and TRBJ2-1 for the parts outside the CDR3, the full variable domain is SQTIHQWPATLVQPVGSPLSLECTVEGTSNPNLYWYRQAAGRGLQLLFYSVGIGQISSEVPQNLSASRPQDRQFILSSKKLLLSDSGFYLCAWSVLLEQFFGPGTRLTVL.

The chain uses TRBV5-1 and TRBJ1-6; TRBD1 aligns across 7 bases. Unmatched junction bases numbered 7, after V lost 4 bases and J lost 9 bases. The germline CDR1 and CDR2 sequences are SGHRS and YFSETQ. This CDR3 is built from 14 residues. The CDR3 is CASSEQGFGSPLHF. For the CDR3, the DNA is TGCGCCAGCAGCGAACAGGGGTTTGGTTCACCCCTCCACTTT.

This clone turned up a few times. The chain combines TRBV5-1 with TRBJ1-2, with 9 bases fitting TRBD1. The trim removed 5 bases at V and 4 bases at J, leaving 6 bases unmatched. CDR1 and CDR2 (germline): SGHRS, YFSETQ. The CDR3 extends over 14 amino acids. The CDR3 DNA follows: TGCGCCAGCAGTCCCGACAGGGGGATCTATGGCTACACCTTC. Encoded protein: CASSPDRGIYGYTF.

The chain is built from TRBV7-9 and TRBJ1-1, with 8 nucleotides matching TRBD1. Germline CDR1 is SEHNR and CDR2 is FQNEAQ (reference sequence). Trimming removed 6 bases from V and 2 bases from J; junction bases left unmatched: 8. CDR3 length: 15 amino acids. The CDR3, as DNA: TGTGCCAGCAGACTCGGACAGGGCTTAAACACTGAAGCTTTCTTT. It is translated as CASRLGQGLNTEAFF.